These 9 T cell receptor beta chains came from one sample sequenced in a study of CD8+ T cells in alopecia areata. Extraction of RNA preceded its reverse transcription into cDNA, which served as the sequencing template. Measured with immunoSEQ multiplex PCR; TCRdb has only the in-frame clones, and not every one. The repertoire includes roughly 200,000 clones, roughly 44% of them detected once, and roughly 2.6% sits in the top ten. Stated treatment: oral pan-JAK inhibitor, 5-10 mg twice daily. The source material was CD4+ T cells sorted from blood, sampled around week 36, from a patient treated with tofacitinib. The receptors come from a human donor with alopecia areata.

The chain combines TRBV5-1 with TRBJ2-6, with D tentatively TRBD1 or TRBD2 (5 bases each). This CDR3 spans 15 amino acids. Germline CDR1 reads SGHRS; CDR2 reads YFSETQ. V was pared by 0 bases and J by 4 bases, with 8 bases between. CDR3 protein: CASSLGDPGANVLTF. CDR3 nucleotide sequence: TGCGCCAGCAGCTTGGGGGACCCCGGGGCCAACGTCCTGACTTTC.

The V gene is TRBV5-1, the J gene TRBJ2-7; 13 bases fit TRBD2. Germline V gene data show CDR1 as SGHRS and CDR2 as YFSETQ. The CDR3 length is 17 residues. Trimming took 3 bases from V and 0 from J; bases not matched to a gene: 6. This chain's CDR3 is CASSSRTSGGFSYEQYF. DNA for the CDR3: TGCGCCAGCAGCTCCAGGACTAGCGGGGGTTTCTCCTACGAGCAGTACTTC.

This rearrangement joins TRBV30 to TRBJ1-3, with TRBD1 as a possible D gene (6 bases). The V gene lost 0 bases and the J gene lost 0 bases, with 9 bases spanning the gap. The CDR3 sequence is 15 residues long. Germline lookup yields CDR1 GTSNPN and CDR2 SVGIG (reference sequence). The CDR3 spells CAWSVGTTSGNTIYF. The DNA for the CDR3 is TGTGCCTGGAGTGTAGGGACAACCTCTGGAAACACCATATATTTT.

This rearrangement joins TRBV5-4 to TRBJ2-5, with a weak D call TRBD1 (5 bases). Germline CDR1 SGHNT, CDR2 YYREEE (reference sequence). V was cut by 5 bases and J by 5 bases, with 13 bases left in between. The CDR3 is 13 amino acids. The CDR3 nucleotides are TGTGCCAGCAGTCCTCAGGGAAGGGAGACCCAGTACTTC. It yields the protein CASSPQGRETQYF.

The chain has TRBV9 and TRBJ2-7; the D gene is possibly TRBD2 (6 bases). The length of the CDR3 is 13 residues. Per germline, CDR1 SGDLS and CDR2 YYNGEE. V lost 4 bases to trimming and J lost 5 bases, with 13 bases between them. CDR3 DNA sequence: TGTGCCAGCAGCTTGGGACTGGGGAACGAGCAGTACTTC. Protein: CASSLGLGNEQYF.

There are a few counts of this clone. The chain links TRBV7-2 to TRBJ2-3; 7 bases are a match to TRBD2. Losses at the gene ends were 3 bases for V and 6 bases for J; bases not matched to a gene: 9. In germline, CDR1 is SGHTA, CDR2 FQGNSA. The CDR3 runs to 15 residues. The CDR3 region is CASSLTSLSGDTQYF. CDR3 DNA: TGTGCCAGCAGCTTGACTAGCCTCTCGGGGGATACGCAGTATTTT.

This clone has a handful of counts. The rearrangement uses TRBV9 and TRBJ2-2; 9 positions match TRBD1. Germline V lookup: CDR1 SGDLS, CDR2 YYNGEE. The length of the CDR3 is 15 residues. V was pared by 0 bases and J by 8 bases, with 5 bases of the junction left unmatched. CDR3 region: CASSVGDREQGELFF. In DNA form, the CDR3 reads TGTGCCAGCAGCGTAGGGGACAGGGAACAGGGGGAGCTGTTTTTT.

The sample holds a few counts of this clone. The chain uses TRBV5-5 and TRBJ1-1; tentatively, D is TRBD1 (5 bases). This CDR3 is built from 15 residues. V was cut by 4 bases and J by 4 bases, with 17 bases left in between. Germline V gives CDR1 SGHKS, CDR2 YYEKEE (reference sequence). In DNA form, the CDR3 reads TGTGCCAGCAGCCCCCCGGGGGGGGTTGGCACTGAAGCTTTCTTT. Protein sequence: CASSPPGGVGTEAFF.

A note on this clone: The sample contains more than one DNA sequence encoding this CDR3. The rearrangement joins TRBV29-1 to TRBJ2-1, with 8 bases matching TRBD1. V dropped 7 bases and J dropped 8; count of bases not matched to a gene: 7. Germline assignment: CDR1 SQVTM and CDR2 ANQGSEA. CDR3 length equals 12 residues. The CDR3 DNA reads TGCAGCGCACGACAGGGGCGGGATGAGCAGTTCTTC. The encoded protein is CSARQGRDEQFF.